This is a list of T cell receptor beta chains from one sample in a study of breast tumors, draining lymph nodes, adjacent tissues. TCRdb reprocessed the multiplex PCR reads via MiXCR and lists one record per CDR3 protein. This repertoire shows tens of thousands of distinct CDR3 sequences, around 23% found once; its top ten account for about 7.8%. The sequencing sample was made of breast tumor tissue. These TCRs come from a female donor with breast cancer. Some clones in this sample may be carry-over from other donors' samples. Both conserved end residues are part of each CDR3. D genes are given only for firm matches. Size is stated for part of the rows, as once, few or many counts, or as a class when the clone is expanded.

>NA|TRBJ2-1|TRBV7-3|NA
CASSLFGPGDNEQFF
TGTGCCAGCAGCTTATTTGGCCCAGGAGACAATGAGCAGTTCTTC
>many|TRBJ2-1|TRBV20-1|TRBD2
CSARSRTSGRMYGEFF
TGCAGTGCTAGATCTCGGACTAGCGGGAGAATGTATGGTGAGTTCTTC
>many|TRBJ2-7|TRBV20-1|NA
CSGIGSVGDSSYEQYF
TGCAGTGGAATAGGCTCGGTGGGGGATAGTTCCTACGAGCAGTACTTC
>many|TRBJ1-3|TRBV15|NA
CATSTGTDSGNTIYF
TGTGCCACCAGCACCGGGACTGACTCTGGAAACACCATATATTTT
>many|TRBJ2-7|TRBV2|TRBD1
CASSVPRDRITYEQYF
TGTGCCAGCAGCGTACCAAGGGACAGAATAACCTACGAGCAGTACTTC
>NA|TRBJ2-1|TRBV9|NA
CASSVGVGGINNEQFF
TGTGCCAGCAGCGTAGGAGTAGGGGGAATCAACAATGAGCAGTTCTTC
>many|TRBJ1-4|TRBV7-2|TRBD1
CASSKGQALNEKLFF
TGTGCCAGCAGCAAGGGACAGGCGCTTAATGAAAAACTGTTTTTT
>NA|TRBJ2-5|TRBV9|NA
CASSVAGRAPETQYF
TGTGCCAGCAGCGTAGCGGGCCGGGCTCCAGAGACCCAGTACTTC
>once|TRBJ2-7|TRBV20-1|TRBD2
CSARGGLAGVKGQYF
TGCAGTGCTAGAGGGGGACTAGCGGGTGTGAAAGGACAGTACTTC
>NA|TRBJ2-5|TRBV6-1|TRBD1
CASNQEATGRQETQYF
TGTGCCAGCAACCAGGAGGCGACAGGGCGTCAAGAGACCCAGTACTTC
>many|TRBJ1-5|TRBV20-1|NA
CSATEQIGAQHF
TGCAGTGCTACTGAACAGATCGGGGCCCAGCATTTT
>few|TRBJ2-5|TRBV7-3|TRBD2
CASSFGAGGPEETQYF
TGTGCCAGCAGCTTCGGGGCGGGAGGGCCGGAAGAGACCCAGTACTTC
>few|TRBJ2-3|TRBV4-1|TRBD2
CASSQGLRGGQYF
TGCGCCAGCAGCCAAGGGCTGCGGGGGGGTCAGTATTTT
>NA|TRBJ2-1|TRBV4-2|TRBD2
CASSQDASSGGIYNEQFF
TGTGCCAGCAGCCAAGATGCGTCTAGCGGGGGGATATACAATGAGCAGTTCTTC
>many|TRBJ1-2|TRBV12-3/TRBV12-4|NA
CASRRASGYGYTF
TGTGCCAGCAGGAGGGCCTCGGGCTATGGCTACACCTTC
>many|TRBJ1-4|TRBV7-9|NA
CASSLSDIGLFF
TGTGCCAGCAGCTTAAGCGACATCGGACTGTTTTTT
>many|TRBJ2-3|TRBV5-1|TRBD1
CASSLGTGGAGDTQYF
TGCGCCAGCAGCCTCGGGACAGGGGGCGCAGGTGATACGCAGTATTTT
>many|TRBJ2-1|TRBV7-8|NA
CASSLAIWGRYNEQFF
TGTGCCAGCAGCTTAGCTATATGGGGGAGGTATAATGAGCAGTTCTTC